These 27 T cell receptor beta chains came from one sample sequenced in a study of blood T cell repertoires in COVID-19. The method was immunoSEQ multiplex PCR; TCRdb's version includes in-frame clones alone and lacks a portion of them. The table lists approximately 240,000 clones, approximately 90% of them singletons. The sequenced sample was peripheral blood. The source of these receptors is a woman between 18 and 30 years old who had recovered from COVID-19.

This chain joins TRBV7-2 and TRBJ1-1, with a weak D call TRBD1 (6 bases). The CDR3 covers 13 residues. Germline loops: CDR1 SGHTA, CDR2 FQGNSA. Trimming cost V 5 bases and J 1 base, with 8 bases left between them. The CDR3 sequence is CASSKGGNTEAFF. The CDR3 DNA is TGTGCCAGCAGCAAAGGGGGGAACACTGAAGCTTTCTTT.

The chain couples TRBV29-1 to TRBJ2-3, with D tentatively TRBD2 (7 bases). The V end lost 3 bases, the J end lost 2 bases, and 15 bases lay between the germline ends. CDR1 is SQVTM and CDR2 is ANQGSEA in the germline V gene. This CDR3 contains 15 residues. The CDR3 here is CSVEDRGAVTDTQYF. Written as DNA, the CDR3 is TGCAGCGTTGAGGACCGGGGGGCCGTCACAGATACGCAGTATTTT.

The V and J genes are TRBV3-1 (or the pseudogene TRBV3-2) and TRBJ1-1; possible D gene TRBD1, 5 bases. The CDR3 is 13 amino acids. Germline V gene sequence: CDR1 LGHDT, CDR2 YNNKEL (reference sequence). V gave up 2 bases and J gave up 4 bases, with 8 bases separating them. The CDR3 reads CASSQRGCTEAFF. CDR3 bases: TGTGCCAGCAGCCAACGGGGGTGCACTGAAGCTTTCTTT.

The chain recombines TRBV23-1 with TRBJ2-5, with D maybe TRBD1 (7 bases). TRBV23-1 belongs to the ORF category, with a function that is uncertain. This CDR3 comprises 13 residues. Trimming shortened V by 6 bases and J by 5 bases, and 13 bases separated the two germline ends. CDR3 residues: CASRTGRWETQYF. As DNA, the CDR3 is TGCGCCAGCAGGACAGGGAGGTGGGAGACCCAGTACTTC.

The chain is built from TRBV2 and TRBJ1-5; a weak D match, TRBD1 (5 bases). The CDR3 is made up of 13 amino acids. Per germline, CDR1 SNHLY and CDR2 FYNNEI. V was pared by 2 bases and J by 6 bases, with 8 bases between. The CDR3 DNA reads as TGTGCCAGCAGTGAATGGGGGGGTCAGCCCCAGCATTTT. Amino acids: CASSEWGGQPQHF. Drawing the rest from reference TRBV2 and TRBJ1-5, the complete variable domain is EPEVTQTPSHQVTQMGQEVILRCVPISNHLYFYWYRQILGQKVEFLVSFYNNEISEKSEIFDDQFSVERPDGSNFTLKIRSTKLEDSAMYFCASSEWGGQPQHFGDGTRLSIL.

This chain uses TRBV9 with TRBJ2-7, with TRBD2 matching over 10 bases. The J segment lost 2 bases and the V segment lost 2 bases, leaving 7 bases of the junction unmatched. This CDR3 comprises 16 residues. The germline V gene encodes CDR1 SGDLS and CDR2 YYNGEE. CDR3: CASSVGPSGRTYEQYF. The CDR3 nucleotides are TGTGCCAGCAGCGTGGGGCCTAGCGGGAGAACCTACGAGCAGTACTTC.

This clone was seen only a few times. The chain is built from TRBV29-1 and TRBJ2-7; TRBD1 is a possible D gene (6 bases). V lost 2 bases and J lost 5, with 10 bases in between. The CDR3 contains 12 residues. Germline loops: CDR1 SQVTM, CDR2 ANQGSEA. The CDR3 spells CSVEQGTHEQYF. For the CDR3, the DNA is TGCAGCGTTGAACAGGGGACCCACGAGCAGTACTTC.

The chain carries TRBV19 and TRBJ2-3, with TRBD2 identical over 7 bases. The V segment lost 7 bases and the J segment 4 bases; nucleotides outside the gene matches: 2. Germline V gene lookup returns CDR1 LNHDA and CDR2 SQIVND (reference sequence). The CDR3 has 12 amino acids. CDR3 in DNA: TGTGCCAGTACCGCGGGAGCAGATACGCAGTATTTT. This translates into CASTAGADTQYF.

This sequence joins TRBV23-1 and TRBJ1-6; 7 bases are shared with TRBD1. TRBV23-1 is placed among ORFs of uncertain function. V was clipped by 0 bases and J by 9 bases; unmatched bases: 8. The CDR3 is made up of 16 amino acids. The CDR3 is CASSQSIRDRPSPLHF. CDR3 nucleotides: TGCGCCAGCAGTCAATCGATAAGGGACAGACCTTCACCCCTCCACTTT.

The V and J genes are TRBV30 and TRBJ1-1; 8 bases fit TRBD1. J lost 4 bases, V lost 1 base, and 2 bases had no gene match. Germline V gives CDR1 GTSNPN, CDR2 SVGIG (reference sequence). The CDR3 has 13 amino acids. The CDR3 spells CAWSEQGGTEAFF. The CDR3 nucleotides read TGTGCCTGGAGTGAACAGGGGGGCACTGAAGCTTTCTTT.

V and J are TRBV9 and TRBJ2-7; 9 bases map to TRBD2. V gave up 4 bases and J gave up 0 bases; unmatched junction bases: 5. Germline V gene data show CDR1 as SGDLS and CDR2 as YYNGEE. The CDR3 is 15 amino acids. The CDR3 reads CASSLGLAFSYEQYF. The CDR3 bases are TGTGCCAGCAGCCTTGGACTAGCGTTCTCCTACGAGCAGTACTTC.

This chain connects TRBV24-1 to TRBJ2-3; no definite D call. Per the germline V gene, CDR1 is KGHDR and CDR2 is SFDVKD. V was trimmed by 7 bases and J by 1 base, leaving 11 bases between them. This CDR3 has 14 amino acids. The CDR3 here is CATRSSFGTDTQYF. For the CDR3, the DNA is TGTGCCACCAGGTCTTCCTTCGGCACAGATACGCAGTATTTT.

The chain is built from TRBV5-6 and TRBJ2-1; D not certain. CDR3 length: 12 residues. V lost 4 bases and J 14 bases, leaving 16 bases between the germline ends. Germline assignment: CDR1 SGHDT and CDR2 YYEEEE. CDR3 region: CASSHPNGFEFF. Here the CDR3 DNA reads TGTGCCAGCAGCCACCCAAACGGGTTTGAGTTCTTC. The whole variable domain, filled in from reference TRBV5-6 and TRBJ2-1, reads DAGVTQSPTHLIKTRGQQVTLRCSPKSGHDTVSWYQQALGQGPQFIFQYYEEEERQRGNFPDRFSGHQFPNYSSELNVNALLLGDSALYLCASSHPNGFEFFGPGTRLTVL.

This sequence joins TRBV2 and TRBJ1-5; TRBD1 matches at 7 bases. Per germline, CDR1 SNHLY and CDR2 FYNNEI. The CDR3 runs 16 residues. Losses at the gene ends were 4 bases for V and 1 base for J; bases not matched to a gene: 7. The CDR3 loop reads CASSVGGRGSNQPQHF. CDR3 nucleotide sequence: TGTGCCAGCAGTGTAGGGGGCCGGGGAAGCAATCAGCCCCAGCATTTT.

The rearrangement joins TRBV11-3 to TRBJ2-3; D is ambiguous. This CDR3 region has 16 residues. V lost 5 bases to trimming and J lost 0 bases, with 15 bases between them. The germline CDR1 and CDR2 sequences are SGHNT and YENEEA. The CDR3 loop reads CASSPLFGESTDTQYF. Written as DNA, the CDR3 is TGTGCCAGCAGCCCGTTGTTTGGAGAGAGCACAGATACGCAGTATTTT.

V is TRBV6-2 or TRBV6-3 and J is TRBJ2-3; 13 bases line up with TRBD2. Germline lookup yields CDR1 MNHEY and CDR2 SVGEGT. The CDR3 is made up of 18 amino acids. The ends lost 2 bases at V and 9 bases at J; junction bases unmatched: 14. As DNA, the CDR3 is TGTGCCAGCAGTTACGGAGGACTAGCGGGAGCGGCGACTGACACGCAGTATTTT. This gives the protein CASSYGGLAGAATDTQYF.

The CDR3 DNA reads as TGTGCCAGTAGTCAGGGGAAGACCCAGTACTTC. Translated, it gives CASSQGKTQYF. The chain couples TRBV19 to TRBJ2-5, with D possibly matching TRBD1 (6 bases). The CDR3 sequence is 11 residues long. The germline CDR1 and CDR2 sequences are LNHDA and SQIVND (reference sequence). Trimming pared 5 bases from V and 6 bases from J, leaving 7 bases between.

CDR3 protein: CASSTGTTYQETQYF. The DNA for the CDR3 is TGCGCCAGCAGCACCGGGACTACCTACCAAGAGACCCAGTACTTC. The genes are TRBV5-1 and TRBJ2-5; 7 bases fit TRBD2. Germline-derived CDR1 and CDR2 are SGHRS and YFSETQ. The CDR3 spans 15 residues. With 4 bases clipped from V and 0 bases from J, the junction kept 6 bases outside the gene matches.

V is TRBV19 and J is TRBJ2-1; 7 bases are a match to TRBD2. The CDR3 contains 16 residues. CDR1 and CDR2 (germline): LNHDA, SQIVND (reference sequence). V shed 3 bases, J shed 4 bases, and the junction held 9 bases outside the gene matches. Here the CDR3 DNA reads TGTGCCAGTAGTATTCGGGCGGGAGCAGGGTACAATGAGCAGTTCTTC. The encoded protein is CASSIRAGAGYNEQFF.

J is TRBJ2-7 and V is TRBV27, with 8 positions matching TRBD1. The V gene end was trimmed by 2 bases and the J gene end by 1 base; junction bases not matched to a gene: 4. Germline V lookup: CDR1 MNHEY, CDR2 SMNVEV (reference sequence). This CDR3 has 15 residues. CDR3 amino acids: CASSLGQGASYEQYF. In DNA form, the CDR3 reads TGTGCCAGCAGTTTAGGGCAGGGGGCTTCCTACGAGCAGTACTTC.

This chain's CDR3 is CASSLAGVNSGNTIYF. In nucleotides, the CDR3 is TGCGCCAGCAGCTTGGCCGGGGTCAACTCTGGAAACACCATATATTTT. This chain joins TRBV5-1 and TRBJ1-3; D is unclear. V was cut by 0 bases and J by 0 bases, with 10 bases left in between. Germline-derived CDR1 and CDR2 are SGHRS and YFSETQ. The CDR3 sequence is 16 residues long.

This sequence joins TRBV7-9 and TRBJ2-2; no reliable D call. The CDR3 covers 16 residues. Trimming removed 3 bases from V and 1 base from J, with 12 bases in between. Germline CDR1 reads SEHNR; CDR2 reads FQNEAQ (reference sequence). This chain's CDR3 is CASSLEAYRNTGELFF. In DNA, the CDR3 is TGTGCCAGCAGCTTGGAAGCGTATAGGAACACCGGGGAGCTGTTTTTT.

The genes are TRBV29-1 and TRBJ2-1, with TRBD2 matching 10 bases. The CDR3 totals 15 residues. The V segment lost 7 bases and the J segment 5 bases; nucleotides outside the gene matches: 11. Germline CDR1 SQVTM, CDR2 ANQGSEA. This chain's CDR3 is CSGKWGTSANNEQFF. The DNA of the CDR3 is TGCAGCGGAAAATGGGGGACTAGCGCTAACAATGAGCAGTTCTTC.

As for this clone: Other DNA sequences in the same sample also yield this CDR3. This chain connects TRBV29-1 to TRBJ1-2, with 7 bases aligning to TRBD1. The CDR3 is 11 residues long. Germline V gene sequence: CDR1 SQVTM, CDR2 ANQGSEA. J gave up 4 bases and V 6 bases, and 2 bases lay outside the gene matches. Here the CDR3 DNA reads TGCAGCGTAGACAGGGTCTATGGCTACACCTTC. This translates into CSVDRVYGYTF.

The chain has TRBV5-6 and TRBJ2-3; 8 positions agree with TRBD2. V gave up 3 bases and J gave up 4 bases; unmatched junction bases: 4. The germline V gene encodes CDR1 SGHDT and CDR2 YYEEEE. This CDR3 region has 14 residues. The CDR3 DNA follows: TGTGCCAGCAGCTGGACTAGCCTCCCAGATACGCAGTATTTT. It specifies CASSWTSLPDTQYF.

The J gene is TRBJ1-4, the V gene TRBV5-1, with TRBD1 matching 11 bases. The length of the CDR3 is 16 residues. V lost 4 bases and J lost 4; bases outside the gene matches: 6. The germline V gene has CDR1 SGHRS and CDR2 YFSETQ. CDR3 amino acids: CASSQGQGAFNEKLFF. The CDR3 DNA is TGCGCCAGCAGCCAAGGACAGGGGGCTTTTAATGAAAAACTGTTTTTT.

This chain uses TRBV6-6 with TRBJ1-1; the D gene is possibly TRBD1 (5 bases). Germline V CDR1 and CDR2: MNHNY, SVGAGI (reference sequence). V was cut by 1 base and J by 4 bases, with 10 bases left in between. The CDR3 runs to 14 residues. The CDR3 coding sequence is TGTGCCAGCAGTTACTTGAAGGGGTTCACTGAAGCTTTCTTT. It is translated as CASSYLKGFTEAFF.